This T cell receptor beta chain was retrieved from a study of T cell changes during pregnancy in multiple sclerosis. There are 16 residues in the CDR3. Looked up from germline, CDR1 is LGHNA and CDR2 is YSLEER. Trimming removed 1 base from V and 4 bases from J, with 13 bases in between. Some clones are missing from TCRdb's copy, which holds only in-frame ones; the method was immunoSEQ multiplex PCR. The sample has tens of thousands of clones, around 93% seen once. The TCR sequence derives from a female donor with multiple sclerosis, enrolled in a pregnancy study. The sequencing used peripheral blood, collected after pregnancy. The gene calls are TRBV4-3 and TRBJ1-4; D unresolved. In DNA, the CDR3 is TGCGCCAGCAGCCAAGGAGCTGGAGCGCTTAATGAAAAACTGTTTTTT. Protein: CASSQGAGALNEKLFF.